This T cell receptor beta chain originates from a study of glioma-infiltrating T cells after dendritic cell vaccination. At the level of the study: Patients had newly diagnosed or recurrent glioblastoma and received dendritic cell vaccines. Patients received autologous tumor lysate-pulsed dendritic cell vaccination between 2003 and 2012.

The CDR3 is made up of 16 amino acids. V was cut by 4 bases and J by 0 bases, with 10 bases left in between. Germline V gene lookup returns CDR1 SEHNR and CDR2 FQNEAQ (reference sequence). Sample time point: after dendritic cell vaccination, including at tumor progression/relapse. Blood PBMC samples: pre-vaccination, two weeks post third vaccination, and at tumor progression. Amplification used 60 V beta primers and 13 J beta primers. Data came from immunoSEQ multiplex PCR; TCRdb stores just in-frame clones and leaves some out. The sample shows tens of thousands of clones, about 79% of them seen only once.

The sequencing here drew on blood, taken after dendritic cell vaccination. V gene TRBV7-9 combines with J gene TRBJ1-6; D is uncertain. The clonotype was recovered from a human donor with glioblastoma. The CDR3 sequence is CASSSAASSYNSPLHF. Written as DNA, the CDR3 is TGTGCCAGCAGCTCGGCAGCGAGCTCCTATAATTCACCCCTCCACTTT.